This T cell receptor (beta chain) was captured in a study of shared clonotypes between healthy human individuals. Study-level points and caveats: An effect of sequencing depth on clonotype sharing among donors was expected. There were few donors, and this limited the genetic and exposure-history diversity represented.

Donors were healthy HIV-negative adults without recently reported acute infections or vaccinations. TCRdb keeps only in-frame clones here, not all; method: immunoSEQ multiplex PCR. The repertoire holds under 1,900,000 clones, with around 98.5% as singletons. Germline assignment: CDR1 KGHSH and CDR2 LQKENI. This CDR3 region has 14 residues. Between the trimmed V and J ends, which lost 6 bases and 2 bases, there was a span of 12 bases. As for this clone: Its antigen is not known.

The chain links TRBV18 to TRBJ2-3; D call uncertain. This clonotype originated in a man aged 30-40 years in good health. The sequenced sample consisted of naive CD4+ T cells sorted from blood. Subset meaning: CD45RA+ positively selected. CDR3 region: CASSTGPLTDTQYF. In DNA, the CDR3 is TGTGCCAGCTCTACCGGACCGCTCACAGATACGCAGTATTTT. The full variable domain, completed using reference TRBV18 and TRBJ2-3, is NAGVMQNPRHLVRRRGQEARLRCSPMKGHSHVYWYRQLPEEGLKFMVYLQKENIIDESGMPKERFSAEFPKEGPSILRIQQVVRGDSAAYFCASSTGPLTDTQYFGPGTRLTVL.